This is a list of T cell receptor beta chains from one sample in a study of regulatory T cells in long-lasting Graves disease. TCRdb re-called the multiplex PCR reads through MiXCR, storing one row per CDR3 protein. Of over 300,000 distinct CDR3 sequences in the sample, around 19% were seen once. The starting material was peripheral blood mononuclear cells (PBMCs), obtained when the disease was refractory, from a patient treated with antithyroid drugs. These receptors originate from a female donor with Graves disease. Both conserved end residues are part of each CDR3. The D gene is left open where the match is weak. Some rows have no size entry. The others give once, few or many, or a class for an expanded clone.

>TRBV19|TRBJ2-6|few|-
CASSSLWSVSSGANVLTF
TGTGCCAGTAGTAGCCTTTGGTCTGTTAGCTCTGGGGCCAACGTCCTGACTTTC
>TRBV12-3/TRBV12-4|TRBJ2-2|-|-
CASSPWVSGNTGELFF
TGTGCCAGCAGTCCCTGGGTTAGCGGGAACACCGGGGAGCTGTTTTTT
>TRBV6-2/TRBV6-3|TRBJ1-1|many|-
CASSYTRKTEAFF
TGTGCCAGCAGTTACACCAGGAAAACTGAAGCTTTCTTT
>TRBV3-1|TRBJ1-6|few|-
CASRRGSDSPLHF
TGTGCCAGCAGGAGAGGTTCTGATTCACCCCTCCACTTT
>TRBV3-1|TRBJ2-6|many|-
CASSQEGSSSYNVLTF
TGTGCCAGCAGCCAAGAGGGGAGCTCCTCGTACAACGTCCTGACTTTC
>TRBV12-3/TRBV12-4|TRBJ1-5|-|-
CASSRMDNQPQHF
TGTGCCAGCAGTCGGATGGACAATCAGCCCCAGCATTTT
>TRBV3-1|TRBJ2-7|many|-
CASSQGWQRDEQYF
TGTGCCAGCAGCCAAGGCTGGCAGAGGGACGAGCAGTACTTC
>TRBV3-1|TRBJ2-6|many|-
CASSQYFSGANVLTF
TGTGCCAGCAGCCAATACTTCTCTGGGGCCAACGTCCTGACTTTC
>TRBV4-3|TRBJ1-4|many|TRBD1
CASSQDVPGGTNEKLFF
TGCGCCAGCAGCCAAGACGTACCAGGGGGCACTAATGAAAAACTGTTTTTT
>TRBV10-3|TRBJ2-7|many|TRBD1
CAIRDREAYEQYF
TGTGCCATCAGGGACAGGGAGGCCTACGAGCAGTACTTC
>TRBV2|TRBJ2-1|few|-
CASSEFGGQLRNEQFF
TGTGCCAGCAGTGAATTCGGGGGGCAGCTCCGCAATGAGCAGTTCTTC
>TRBV2|TRBJ2-7|many|-
CASKESPSYEQYF
TGTGCCAGCAAGGAGAGTCCTTCCTACGAGCAGTACTTC
>TRBV9|TRBJ2-7|few|TRBD1
CASSVGITGGYEQYF
TGTGCCAGCAGCGTAGGTATTACAGGGGGCTACGAGCAGTACTTC
>TRBV28|TRBJ2-7|few|-
CVSRLGQGLSEQYF
TGTGTCAGCAGATTGGGGCAGGGGTTGAGCGAGCAGTACTTC
>TRBV18|TRBJ2-5|many|-
CASSPISTGTQYF
TGTGCCAGCTCACCTATTTCGACAGGTACCCAGTACTTC
>TRBV7-3|TRBJ1-1|-|-
CASSQTRNTEAFF
TGTGCCAGCAGCCAGACACGGAACACTGAAGCTTTCTTT
>TRBV7-9|TRBJ2-5|few|-
CASSLSGGPQETQYF
TGTGCCAGCAGCTTGTCGGGGGGCCCTCAAGAGACCCAGTACTTC
>TRBV20-1|TRBJ2-6|many|-
CSAMRFGGANVLTF
TGCAGTGCTATGCGCTTTGGTGGGGCCAACGTCCTGACTTTC
>TRBV20-1|TRBJ1-5|many|-
CSAGYQPQHF
TGCAGTGCTGGTTATCAGCCCCAGCATTTT
>TRBV12-3/TRBV12-4|TRBJ2-7|many|-
CASSPPWGPPYEQYF
TGTGCCAGCAGTCCCCCCTGGGGCCCTCCCTACGAGCAGTACTTC
>TRBV12-3/TRBV12-4|TRBJ2-3|-|-
CASSFDLTDTQYF
TGTGCCAGCAGTTTCGATCTCACAGATACGCAGTATTTT
>TRBV4-1|TRBJ1-2|few|-
CASSQAGPLRGYTF
TGCGCCAGCAGCCAGGCCGGGCCCCTCCGTGGCTACACCTTC
>TRBV14|TRBJ2-5|many|-
CASSQDLGGKETQYF
TGTGCCAGCAGCCAAGATCTTGGAGGAAAAGAGACCCAGTACTTC
>TRBV9|TRBJ2-4|-|-
CASSVETIGPHIQYF
TGTGCCAGCAGCGTAGAGACTATCGGTCCGCACATTCAGTACTTC
>TRBV5-4|TRBJ1-1|few|-
CASMGMAHTEAFF
TGTGCCAGCATGGGAATGGCTCACACTGAAGCTTTCTTT
>TRBV9|TRBJ1-1|-|-
CASSVLAGLMNTEAFF
TGTGCCAGCAGCGTTCTTGCAGGGCTGATGAACACTGAAGCTTTCTTT
>TRBV7-6|TRBJ2-2|many|-
CASSLARHTGELFF
TGTGCCAGCAGCTTAGCTCGTCACACCGGGGAGCTGTTTTTT
>TRBV7-9|TRBJ1-4|many|-
CASSQTLSGANEKLFF
TGTGCCAGCAGCCAAACTCTTTCGGGGGCTAATGAAAAACTGTTTTTT
>TRBV29-1|TRBJ1-1|few|-
CSAPNGENTEAFF
TGCAGCGCCCCGAACGGCGAGAACACTGAAGCTTTCTTT
>TRBV20-1|TRBJ2-5|many|-
CSAKEGALETQYF
TGCAGTGCTAAAGAAGGGGCTTTAGAGACCCAGTACTTC
>TRBV6-1|TRBJ2-7|few|TRBD1
CATRQGLYEQYF
TGTGCCACGCGACAGGGGCTCTACGAGCAGTACTTC
>TRBV6-2/TRBV6-3|TRBJ2-5|-|TRBD1
CASSYVQGVSETQYF
TGTGCCAGCAGTTACGTACAGGGGGTCTCAGAGACCCAGTACTTC
>TRBV20-1|TRBJ1-6|few|TRBD1
CSATRTGANSPLHF
TGCAGTGCTACTAGGACAGGGGCGAATTCACCCCTCCACTTT
>TRBV5-1|TRBJ1-2|many|-
CASSSGDTLPYGYTF
TGCGCCAGCAGCTCGGGGGACACCCTCCCCTATGGCTACACCTTC
>TRBV7-9|TRBJ2-7|few|TRBD1
CASSLVFGTGPYEQYF
TGTGCCAGCAGCTTAGTTTTTGGGACAGGGCCCTACGAGCAGTACTTC
>TRBV7-2|TRBJ1-2|many|-
CASSLPPTSNYGYTF
TGTGCCAGCAGCTTACCTCCGACCTCTAACTATGGCTACACCTTC
>TRBV7-9|TRBJ2-7|many|-
CASSLDQGTEQYF
TGTGCCAGCAGCTTAGATCAGGGTACCGAGCAGTACTTC
>TRBV10-3|TRBJ1-5|many|-
CAISEVGNQPQHF
TGTGCCATCAGTGAGGTGGGGAATCAGCCCCAGCATTTT
>TRBV19|TRBJ1-5|many|TRBD1
CASSIGTGVGQPQHF
TGTGCCAGTAGTATAGGAACAGGGGTTGGTCAGCCCCAGCATTTT
>TRBV2|TRBJ1-5|-|TRBD1
CASNRGVSNQPQHF
TGTGCCAGTAACAGGGGAGTTAGCAATCAGCCCCAGCATTTT
>TRBV6-2/TRBV6-3|TRBJ1-5|-|TRBD1
CASSSLGQGRPQPQHF
TGTGCCAGCAGTTCATTGGGACAGGGGCGTCCTCAGCCCCAGCATTTT
>TRBV11-2|TRBJ1-6|many|-
CASSLTLSSYNSPLHF
TGTGCCAGCAGCCTGACCCTGAGCTCCTATAATTCACCCCTCCACTTT
>TRBV5-5|TRBJ1-4|many|-
CASTRSGLQATNEKLFF
TGTGCCAGCACCAGGTCGGGACTCCAGGCAACTAATGAAAAACTGTTTTTT
>TRBV9|TRBJ1-1|many|TRBD1
CASSREGQGEAFF
TGTGCCAGCAGCAGAGAAGGACAGGGCGAAGCTTTCTTT
>TRBV6-2/TRBV6-3|TRBJ2-2|-|-
CASSESGHLTGELFF
TGTGCCAGCAGTGAATCAGGACACCTCACCGGGGAGCTGTTTTTT
>TRBV19|TRBJ2-7|-|TRBD1
CASNQQGLTYEQYF
TGTGCCAGTAACCAACAGGGGTTAACCTACGAGCAGTACTTC
>TRBV19|TRBJ2-1|-|-
CASRSLDSPTYNEQFF
TGTGCCAGTAGATCTTTGGACAGCCCCACCTACAATGAGCAGTTCTTC
>TRBV4-2|TRBJ1-1|-|-
CASSQVAGNTEAFF
TGTGCCAGCAGCCAAGTCGCGGGGAACACTGAAGCTTTCTTT
>TRBV12-3/TRBV12-4|TRBJ2-6|many|-
CASSLKGHGANVLTF
TGTGCCAGCAGTTTAAAAGGGCACGGGGCCAACGTCCTGACTTTC
>TRBV15|TRBJ1-2|few|TRBD1
CATSTTGWIYGYTF
TGTGCCACCAGCACGACAGGGTGGATCTATGGCTACACCTTC
>TRBV29-1|TRBJ1-1|few|-
CSVGLGSLEAFF
TGCAGCGTTGGGTTGGGTTCCCTTGAAGCTTTCTTT
>TRBV10-2|TRBJ2-7|-|TRBD2
CASSGTSGVPYEQYF
TGCGCCAGCAGTGGGACTAGCGGGGTCCCCTACGAGCAGTACTTC
>TRBV12-3/TRBV12-4|TRBJ2-7|many|-
CASSLVGASGTGAYEQYF
TGTGCCAGCAGCTTAGTGGGGGCAAGCGGGACAGGAGCCTACGAGCAGTACTTC
>TRBV20-1|TRBJ2-7|few|-
CSATLNRGLPYEQYF
TGCAGTGCTACCCTAAATCGGGGTTTACCCTACGAGCAGTACTTC
>TRBV19|TRBJ2-5|-|-
CASSKWTDQETQYF
TGTGCCAGTAGTAAATGGACAGACCAAGAGACCCAGTACTTC